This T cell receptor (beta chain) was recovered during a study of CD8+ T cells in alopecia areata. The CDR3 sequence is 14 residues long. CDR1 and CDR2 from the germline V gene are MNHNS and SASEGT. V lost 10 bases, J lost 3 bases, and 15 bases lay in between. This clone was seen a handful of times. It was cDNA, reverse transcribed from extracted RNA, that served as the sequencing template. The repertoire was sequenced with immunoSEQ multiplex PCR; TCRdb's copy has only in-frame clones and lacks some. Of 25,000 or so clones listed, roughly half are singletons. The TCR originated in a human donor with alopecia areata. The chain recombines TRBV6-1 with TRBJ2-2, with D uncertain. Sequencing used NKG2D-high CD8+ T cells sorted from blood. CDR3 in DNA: TGTGCCACCAGGCCACCTAAACACACCGGGGAGCTGTTTTTT. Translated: CATRPPKHTGELFF.